The 17 T cell receptor beta chains reported below all come from one sample, sequenced in a study of beta chain features in type 1 diabetes listed by TCRdb under 2018. The paper's findings and limits, for the study overall: A moderate but significant shortening of TCRB CDR3 length was observed in type 1 diabetes patients in all four CD4+ subsets.

These TCRs' antigens remain unknown. Library preparation was by the immunoSEQ multiplex PCR assay. The entire isolated RNA was reverse transcribed using the High Capacity cDNA Reverse Transcription Kit, and thus expressed TCRB transcripts were sequenced. Here the immuneACCESS table is served through TCRdb, limited to in-frame sequences with V and J called. Missing clones are a known gap in these copies; in checked studies unresolved V genes cover under half, and the rest lacks a known reason. The sample table holds 150,000 to 200,000 clones, of which 8% to 8.5% were seen once. The ten biggest clones cover 0.45% to 0.55% of the sample. Sequencing input: central memory CD4+ T cells from blood. The source is a woman under 30 with type 1 diabetes.

V usage is TRBV6-6 and J usage is TRBJ1-1, with 7 bases that match TRBD1. V shed 2 bases, J shed 4 bases, and the junction held 10 bases outside the gene matches. The CDR3 loop spans 16 amino acids. Germline V gives CDR1 MNHNY, CDR2 SVGAGI (reference sequence). Here the CDR3 reads CASSYERGTVGTEAFF. The CDR3 nucleotides read TGTGCCAGCAGTTACGAACGAGGGACAGTCGGCACTGAAGCTTTCTTT.

J is TRBJ2-3 and V is TRBV6-5; D gene unclear. The CDR3 is 13 amino acids. The V end was cut by 4 bases, the J end by 0 bases, with 5 bases between. Germline lookup yields CDR1 MNHEY and CDR2 SVGAGI. CDR3 loop: CASSSHSTDTQYF. The CDR3 nucleotides read TGTGCCAGCAGTTCACATAGCACAGATACGCAGTATTTT.

This clone was detected a few times. The rearrangement links TRBV11-2 to TRBJ1-2; perhaps TRBD1 as D (6 bases). Germline lookup yields CDR1 SGHAT and CDR2 FQNNGV. The CDR3 loop spans 14 amino acids. With 5 bases removed from V and 4 bases from J, the gap between germline ends came to 14 bases. This CDR3 reads CASSPGGQSYGYTF. CDR3 nucleotide sequence: TGTGCCAGCAGCCCAGGAGGACAGTCCTATGGCTACACCTTC.

This clone has more than one count but fewer than ten. The chain is built from TRBV7-2 and TRBJ2-3; TRBD2 matches at 8 bases. CDR1 SGHTA and CDR2 FQGNSA come from the germline V gene. J was trimmed by 4 bases and V by 2 bases; bases with no gene match: 8. The CDR3 is 16 residues long. The CDR3, as DNA: TGTGCCAGCAGCTTAAACGGGGGGGCGCGGGCAGATACGCAGTATTTT. This gives the protein CASSLNGGARADTQYF.

This clone has only a few counts. The genes are TRBV4-2 and TRBJ2-7; 12 bases line up with TRBD2. Germline-derived CDR1 and CDR2 are LGHNA and YNFKEQ. Germline trimming cut 1 base from V and 0 bases from J; bases unmatched to any gene: 4. The CDR3 loop spans 17 amino acids. CDR3 sequence (DNA): TGTGCCAGCAGCCAAGCTAGCGGGAGGGCCCTCTCCTACGAGCAGTACTTC. Amino acid sequence: CASSQASGRALSYEQYF.

This clone has just a few counts. CDR3 amino acids: CASSEYPSGTSGRTEQFF. DNA of the CDR3: TGTGCCAGCAGTGAATATCCCTCCGGGACTAGCGGGAGAACTGAGCAGTTCTTC. J is TRBJ2-1 and V is TRBV2; TRBD2 aligns across 14 bases. CDR1 and CDR2 from the germline V gene are SNHLY and FYNNEI. This CDR3 comprises 18 residues. V gave up 2 bases and J gave up 9 bases; unmatched junction bases: 12.

This clone has only a few counts. This sequence joins TRBV4-1 and TRBJ2-7; D uncertain. The CDR3 totals 13 residues. Trimming removed 4 bases at V and 3 bases at J, with 10 bases between. The V gene's germline CDR1 is MGHRA and CDR2 YSYEKL. CDR3 amino acids: CASSPRGGYEQYF. CDR3 in DNA: TGCGCCAGCAGCCCCCGCGGTGGCTACGAGCAGTACTTC.

V gene TRBV7-2 combines with J gene TRBJ1-5; no firm D call. The V and J ends lost 4 bases and 0 bases respectively, with 7 bases between them. The CDR3 sequence is 14 residues long. Germline V CDR1 and CDR2: SGHTA, FQGNSA. In DNA form, the CDR3 reads TGTGCCAGCAGCTCCCAGTATAGCAATCAGCCCCAGCATTTT. Protein sequence: CASSSQYSNQPQHF.

The sample holds a few counts of this clone. The chain uses TRBV9 and TRBJ2-1; TRBD1 might be the D (5 bases). V gave up 0 bases and J gave up 8 bases, with 12 bases separating them. Looked up from germline, CDR1 is SGDLS and CDR2 is YYNGEE. The CDR3 is 14 amino acids. CDR3 protein: CASSVAAQGYEQFF. DNA of the CDR3: TGTGCCAGCAGCGTAGCCGCTCAGGGCTATGAGCAGTTCTTC.

The chain joins TRBV4-2 to TRBJ1-4; tentative D call: TRBD1 (6 bases). The CDR3 runs 13 residues. In germline, CDR1 is LGHNA, CDR2 YNFKEQ. With 4 bases removed from V and 7 bases from J, the gap between germline ends came to 10 bases. In DNA, the CDR3 is TGTGCCAGCAGCCCCCGGACAGTTGAAAAACTGTTTTTT. Its protein is CASSPRTVEKLFF.

The CDR3 region is CASSDREGLGNEQFF. The CDR3 nucleotides are TGTGCCAGCAGCGATCGGGAGGGCCTGGGCAATGAGCAGTTCTTC. V gene TRBV13 combines with J gene TRBJ2-1, with 8 bases aligning to TRBD2. Looked up from germline, CDR1 is PRHDT and CDR2 is FYEKMQ (reference sequence). V shed 5 bases and J 6 bases; nucleotides not matched to a gene: 9. This CDR3 is 15 amino acids long.

The V and J genes are TRBV7-3 and TRBJ2-1; 8 bases map to TRBD1. After removal of 5 bases from V and 8 bases from J, the junction contained 5 bases not matched to a gene. Germline V gene data show CDR1 as SGHTA and CDR2 as FQGTGA. This CDR3 comprises 13 residues. CDR3 region: CASSRQGYDEQFF. The CDR3 bases are TGTGCCAGCAGCCGACAGGGGTACGATGAGCAGTTCTTC.

This clone was observed a handful of times. CDR3 loop: CSVDGERQGRTEAFF. In DNA form, the CDR3 reads TGCAGCGTTGATGGAGAAAGACAGGGGAGGACTGAAGCTTTCTTT. The chain employs TRBV29-1 and TRBJ1-1, with 8 bases fitting TRBD1. With 3 bases clipped from V and 5 bases from J, the junction kept 11 bases outside the gene matches. Germline V CDR1 and CDR2: SQVTM, ANQGSEA. This CDR3 has 15 residues.

This clone was recorded only once. CDR3 coding DNA: TGTGCCAGCAGCTTAGACAGGAAGGACTATGGCTACACCTTC. This translates into CASSLDRKDYGYTF. J is TRBJ1-2 and V is TRBV5-4; D is possibly TRBD1 (6 bases). Trimming pared 2 bases from V and 3 bases from J, leaving 11 bases between. Germline V gene lookup returns CDR1 SGHNT and CDR2 YYREEE (reference sequence). The CDR3 loop spans 14 amino acids.

This chain joins TRBV25-1 and TRBJ2-1, with TRBD1 matching over 7 bases. The germline gives CDR1 MGHDK, CDR2 SYGVNS. The CDR3 has 15 residues. V lost 4 bases and J lost 7; bases outside the gene matches: 10. The CDR3 region is CASSGTGQKINEQFF. CDR3 coding DNA: TGTGCCAGCAGTGGAACGGGACAGAAAATTAATGAGCAGTTCTTC.

The chain has TRBV7-9 and TRBJ2-5; D is unresolved. Matching the DNA end better, TRBJ2-7 makes the J call doubtful. The CDR3 covers 11 residues. Germline loops: CDR1 SEHNR, CDR2 FQNEAQ (reference sequence). The DNA for the CDR3 is TGTGCCAGCAGTCCTGAGTACGAGCAGTACTTC. Residues: CASSPEYEQYF.

V is TRBV7-2 and J is TRBJ2-1; D is perhaps TRBD2 (6 bases). V lost 6 bases and J 8 bases, leaving 20 bases between the germline ends. The CDR3 sequence is 15 residues long. CDR1 SGHTA and CDR2 FQGNSA come from the germline V gene. In DNA, the CDR3 is TGTGCCAGCAGACGTACTAGCTTCACTGGCGATGAGCAGTTCTTC. It encodes CASRRTSFTGDEQFF.